Listed below are T cell receptor beta chains from one sample, sequenced in a study of control samples from healthy donors and cancer patients. Libraries were prepared by immunoSEQ multiplex PCR; TCRdb keeps only in-frame clonotypes and omits some of them. The sample has approximately 130,000 clones, more than 75% seen once. The sequencing input was blood. The receptors stem from a man aged 35-49 years in good health. The CDR3 runs from the conserved cysteine through the conserved F or W. D genes are given only for firm matches. Size is stated for part of the rows, as once, few or many counts, or as a class when the clone is expanded.

D: TRBD1
size: NA
J: TRBJ1-4
length: 17
V: TRBV7-9
DNA: TGTGCCAGCAGCTTAGGCCAGGGGGCGGTTTTAGGTGAAAAACTGTTTTTT
CDR3: CASSLGQGAVLGEKLFF

D: TRBD2
size: once
J: TRBJ2-2
length: 17
V: TRBV4-2
DNA: TGTGCCAGCAGCCAAGAAAGAAGCGGGGTTGAAACCGGGGAGCTGTTTTTT
CDR3: CASSQERSGVETGELFF

D: NA
size: NA
J: TRBJ2-4
length: 14
V: TRBV4-3
DNA: TGCGCCAGCAGCCTTAGGGTAACCAAAAACATTCAGTACTTC
CDR3: CASSLRVTKNIQYF

D: TRBD2
size: NA
J: TRBJ2-3
length: 16
V: TRBV6-6
DNA: TGTGCCAGCAGGAAACTAGCGGGGGTCCGCACAGATACGCAGTATTTT
CDR3: CASRKLAGVRTDTQYF

D: NA
size: NA
J: TRBJ1-5
length: 13
V: TRBV28
DNA: TGTGCCAGCAGTTGGGGCGTCGTTGAGCCCCAGCATTTT
CDR3: CASSWGVVEPQHF

D: TRBD1
size: NA
J: TRBJ2-3
length: 13
V: TRBV7-2
DNA: TGTGCCAGCAGCACCCGACAGGGTGATACGCAGTATTTT
CDR3: CASSTRQGDTQYF

D: TRBD1
size: NA
J: TRBJ2-5
length: 13
V: TRBV12-3/TRBV12-4
DNA: TGTGCCAGCAGTCTGGACAGGGGAGAGACCCAGTACTTC
CDR3: CASSLDRGETQYF

D: NA
size: NA
J: TRBJ2-5
length: 12
V: TRBV5-6
DNA: TGTGCCAGCAGCTCATATCAAGAGACCCAGTACTTC
CDR3: CASSSYQETQYF

D: NA
size: NA
J: TRBJ2-7
length: 14
V: TRBV6-5
DNA: TGTGCCAGCAGTTACAAAGGCAGATCCTACGAGCAGTACTTC
CDR3: CASSYKGRSYEQYF

D: NA
size: NA
J: TRBJ1-5
length: 14
V: TRBV7-8
DNA: TGTGCCAGCAGCCTAATGGGGAGCAATCAGCCCCAGCATTTT
CDR3: CASSLMGSNQPQHF

D: TRBD1
size: NA
J: TRBJ1-5
length: 17
V: TRBV5-8
DNA: TGTGCCAGCAGAGACGGACAGGAGACGTATAGCAATCAGCCCCAGCATTTT
CDR3: CASRDGQETYSNQPQHF

D: NA
size: NA
J: TRBJ2-1
length: 12
V: TRBV11-2
DNA: TGTGCCAGCAGCTTAGGGGGCGTTGAGCAGTTCTTC
CDR3: CASSLGGVEQFF

D: NA
size: NA
J: TRBJ1-2
length: 14
V: TRBV7-8
DNA: TGTGCCAGCAGCTTGAACCAGGGAAGAGATGGCTACACCTTC
CDR3: CASSLNQGRDGYTF

D: TRBD1
size: NA
J: TRBJ1-4
length: 14
V: TRBV5-1
DNA: TGCGCCAGCAGCCCCGGGACAGCGGTAGAAAAACTGTTTTTT
CDR3: CASSPGTAVEKLFF

D: NA
size: NA
J: TRBJ2-7
length: 16
V: TRBV6-6
DNA: TGTGCCAGCAGCCAACCGCTGGGCCCGAACTCCTACGAGCAGTACTTC
CDR3: CASSQPLGPNSYEQYF

D: NA
size: NA
J: TRBJ2-6
length: 14
V: TRBV29-1
DNA: TGCAGCGTTGTGGGGACCGCTGGGGCCAACGTCCTGACTTTC
CDR3: CSVVGTAGANVLTF

D: NA
size: NA
J: TRBJ2-3
length: 12
V: TRBV2
DNA: TGTGCCAGCAGTGAATTGGGAGATACGCAGTATTTT
CDR3: CASSELGDTQYF

D: NA
size: once
J: TRBJ1-6
length: 18
V: TRBV3-1/TRBV3-2
DNA: TGTGCCAGCAGCCAAGAAAGGTTACGTTGGGGGATGAGTTCACCCCTCCACTTT
CDR3: CASSQERLRWGMSSPLHF

D: NA
size: NA
J: TRBJ1-6
length: 14
V: TRBV6-5
DNA: TGTGCCAGCAGTTACGGAGGGGTCGGATCACCCCTCCACTTT
CDR3: CASSYGGVGSPLHF

D: TRBD1
size: NA
J: TRBJ1-6
length: 14
V: TRBV7-8
DNA: TGTGCCAGCAGCTTTCCGGGACAGGGTACACCCCTCCACTTT
CDR3: CASSFPGQGTPLHF

D: NA
size: few
J: TRBJ2-7
length: 14
V: TRBV7-2
DNA: TGTGCCAGCAGCCCAGAACGCTTAGAGTACGAGCAGTACTTC
CDR3: CASSPERLEYEQYF

D: NA
size: NA
J: TRBJ1-2
length: 13
V: TRBV12-3/TRBV12-4
DNA: TGTGCCAGCAGTTTATCCAGCTACTATGGCTACACCTTC
CDR3: CASSLSSYYGYTF

D: TRBD2
size: NA
J: TRBJ2-7
length: 16
V: TRBV25-1
DNA: TGTGCCAGCACCGCGGCTCTAGCGGGGGGTCCCCACGAGCAGTACTTC
CDR3: CASTAALAGGPHEQYF

D: NA
size: NA
J: TRBJ1-4
length: 15
V: TRBV7-2
DNA: TGTGCCAGCAGCTTAGGCAGGGTGACTAATGAAAAACTGTTTTTT
CDR3: CASSLGRVTNEKLFF

D: TRBD1
size: once
J: TRBJ1-6
length: 15
V: TRBV18
DNA: TGTGCCAGCTCACCACCGGCAGGGGGGAATTCACCCCTCCACTTT
CDR3: CASSPPAGGNSPLHF

D: NA
size: NA
J: TRBJ2-5
length: 14
V: TRBV7-9
DNA: TGTGCCAGCGGGGTTGGAGGGGCCGTAGAGACCCAGTACTTC
CDR3: CASGVGGAVETQYF

D: NA
size: NA
J: TRBJ2-6
length: 16
V: TRBV27
DNA: TGTGCCAGCAGTTCGACAGCCGAGGGGTGGGCCAACGTCCTGACTTTC
CDR3: CASSSTAEGWANVLTF

D: NA
size: once
J: TRBJ1-1
length: 13
V: TRBV18
DNA: TGTGCCAGCTCAATTTCCAGAAACACTGAAGCTTTCTTT
CDR3: CASSISRNTEAFF

D: NA
size: NA
J: TRBJ2-3
length: 15
V: TRBV9
DNA: TGTGCCAGCATTCCCGAGGGGGAGGGAGTAGATACGCAGTATTTT
CDR3: CASIPEGEGVDTQYF

D: NA
size: NA
J: TRBJ1-1
length: 13
V: TRBV5-1
DNA: TGCGCCAGCAGCTCGGAGTTCAACACTGAAGCTTTCTTT
CDR3: CASSSEFNTEAFF

D: TRBD1
size: NA
J: TRBJ1-3
length: 13
V: TRBV30
DNA: TGTGCCTGGAGTGACGACAGGGGCACCACCATATATTTT
CDR3: CAWSDDRGTTIYF